Listed below are T cell receptor beta chains from one sample, sequenced in a study of blood T cell repertoires in COVID-19. Measured with immunoSEQ multiplex PCR; TCRdb has only the in-frame clones, and not every one. The repertoire holds fewer than 350,000 clones, with over 75% as singletons. Sequences were obtained from peripheral blood. The receptors stem from a woman between 50 and 59 years old who had recovered from COVID-19. Each CDR3 is given with its conserved first and last residue.

>TRBV10-3|TRBJ2-1
CAISVSTGSYNEQFF
>TRBV25-1|TRBJ2-3
CASRSSGGSTDTQYF
>TRBV6-6|TRBJ2-2
CASSPGFGELFF
>TRBV28|TRBJ2-2
CASFETGGFTGELFF
>TRBV25-1|TRBJ1-1
CASSGNYPAGAFF
>TRBV7-2|TRBJ2-7
CASSPRFGEQYF
>TRBV7-2|TRBJ2-5
CASSLRSTPETQYF
>TRBV2|TRBJ1-1
CASSEPRGGSNTEAFF
>TRBV7-9|TRBJ1-2
CASSLSDRQVDGYTF
>TRBV5-1|TRBJ2-1
CASSVDSRHEQFF
>TRBV28|TRBJ2-2
CASSLSGGAGELFF
>TRBV5-8|TRBJ2-7
CASSFREQYF
>TRBV6-2/TRBV6-3|TRBJ2-7
CASSYRTGGYEQYF
>TRBV4-3|TRBJ2-1
CASSHGDRAYNEQFF
>TRBV5-4|TRBJ2-7
CASSLYIVRASGRPSEQYF
>TRBV7-8|TRBJ2-2
CASSFRDRGLAGELFF
>TRBV7-9|TRBJ1-5
CASSQDIQPQHF
>TRBV27|TRBJ2-3
CASSFWLGGPDTQYF
>TRBV10-3|TRBJ2-1
CAIRRGGSAHNEQFF
>TRBV24-1|TRBJ2-3
CATSGTSGIGTDTQYF
>TRBV7-9|TRBJ2-2
CASSPRRNTGELFF
>TRBV2|TRBJ2-4
CASSGPAAGRDIQYF
>TRBV29-1|TRBJ2-3
CSVTQGAGDTQYF
>TRBV7-2|TRBJ1-2
CASAHGAGQGDRRYGYTF
>TRBV19|TRBJ2-1
CASSKGLAWNEQFF
>TRBV2|TRBJ1-2
CASSAVSSNYGYTF
>TRBV28|TRBJ2-7
CASSFRVGGYEQYF
>TRBV28|TRBJ2-1
CASDGTGTGGKYNEQFF
>TRBV11-2|TRBJ2-7
CASHPGIASYEQYF
>TRBV5-1|TRBJ2-7
CASSLSNRDRVYEQYF
>TRBV30|TRBJ2-5
CAWRIAGGPETQYF
>TRBV18|TRBJ1-1
CATAIYRGDTEAFF
>TRBV30|TRBJ2-2
CAYSGTRNTGELFF
>TRBV7-9|TRBJ1-2
CASSSGGRGFRDGYTF
>TRBV19|TRBJ2-5
CASSLLLAGGEQETQYF
>TRBV6-2/TRBV6-3|TRBJ2-5
CASSYRGAGLVETQYF
>TRBV6-4|TRBJ2-3
CASSRGLAGSDTQYF
>TRBV28|TRBJ2-7
CASSLGTGAYEQYF
>TRBV10-3|TRBJ2-3
CATASASSGADTQYF
>TRBV27|TRBJ1-2
CASSLSALGQGQSGYTF
>TRBV3-1/TRBV3-2|TRBJ2-3
CASSQVVRTDTQYF